This is a list of T cell receptor beta chains from one sample in a study of control samples from healthy donors and cancer patients. Assay used: immunoSEQ multiplex PCR; TCRdb lists only in-frame clones, some missing. The sample records more than 95,000 clones, around 86% being singletons. Sequencing used blood. The receptor source for this set is a middle-aged man in good health. CDR3s include the opening cysteine and the closing phenylalanine or tryptophan. The order of the fields is clone size, V gene, J gene, D gene, CDR3 protein, CDR3 DNA. D genes are given only for firm matches. For some rows the clone size is stated as once, few or many, or as a class when expanded; others skip it.

-	TRBV9	TRBJ2-1	TRBD1	CASSARRTGYNEQFF	TGTGCCAGCAGCGCCAGACGGACAGGTTACAATGAGCAGTTCTTC
-	TRBV25-1	TRBJ2-1	TRBD2	CASSDLPGLVYSNEQFF	TGTGCCAGCAGTGATCTCCCGGGACTAGTCTATTCCAATGAGCAGTTCTTC
-	TRBV7-2	TRBJ2-5	-	CASSPGLFPQQETQYF	TGTGCCAGCAGCCCCGGACTCTTCCCACAACAAGAGACCCAGTACTTC
-	TRBV4-1	TRBJ2-1	-	CASSHRDYNEQFF	TGCGCCAGCAGCCACAGGGATTACAATGAGCAGTTCTTC
-	TRBV11-3	TRBJ1-1	-	CASSFGGSVTEAFF	TGTGCCAGCAGCTTCGGGGGATCCGTGACTGAAGCTTTCTTT
-	TRBV7-2	TRBJ1-3	-	CASKSEGAGNTIYF	TGTGCCAGCAAGAGCGAAGGGGCTGGAAACACCATATATTTT
once	TRBV19	TRBJ1-5	-	CASSLYRVNQPQHF	TGTGCCAGTAGTTTATACAGGGTCAATCAGCCCCAGCATTTT
-	TRBV12-3/TRBV12-4	TRBJ2-7	-	CASSQQHGHEQYF	TGTGCCAGCAGTCAGCAGCACGGGCACGAGCAGTACTTC
-	TRBV12-5	TRBJ2-3	TRBD2	CASGLVVAGETDTQYF	TGTGCTAGTGGTTTGGTAGTGGCGGGGGAAACAGATACGCAGTATTTT
-	TRBV6-2/TRBV6-3	TRBJ2-5	-	CASSYVGLGQETQYF	TGTGCCAGCAGTTACGTCGGACTGGGCCAAGAGACCCAGTACTTC
-	TRBV12-3/TRBV12-4	TRBJ2-1	-	CASRYTNEQFF	TGTGCCAGCAGATACACCAATGAGCAGTTCTTC
-	TRBV14	TRBJ2-3	-	CASSQYRGGTDTQYF	TGTGCCAGCAGCCAATATAGGGGGGGCACAGATACGCAGTATTTT